The clone carrying this T cell receptor (beta chain) was observed a handful of times. Researchers took RNA transcripts and amplified TCR beta CDR3 regions from them. First-round RT-PCR relied on HTBI primers, and a second-round multiplex PCR came next. A single record per CDR3 protein comes from TCRdb applying MiXCR to the multiplex PCR reads. The sample records nearly 400,000 distinct CDR3 sequences, 18% being singletons. The sample comes from a study of Graves' ophthalmopathy and Graves' hyperthyroidism. The germline gives CDR1 SGHAT, CDR2 FQNNGV. The CDR3 contains 16 residues. With 4 bases clipped from V and 2 bases from J, the junction kept 9 bases outside the gene matches.

V is TRBV11-2 and J is TRBJ2-7; 9 nucleotides agree with TRBD1. The clonotype was recovered from a woman under 30 with Graves' ophthalmopathy. Sequencing input: peripheral blood. CDR3 sequence (DNA): TGTGCCAGCAGCTCACAGAGGGGGACAGGGACCTACGAGCAGTACTTC. Translating gives CASSSQRGTGTYEQYF.